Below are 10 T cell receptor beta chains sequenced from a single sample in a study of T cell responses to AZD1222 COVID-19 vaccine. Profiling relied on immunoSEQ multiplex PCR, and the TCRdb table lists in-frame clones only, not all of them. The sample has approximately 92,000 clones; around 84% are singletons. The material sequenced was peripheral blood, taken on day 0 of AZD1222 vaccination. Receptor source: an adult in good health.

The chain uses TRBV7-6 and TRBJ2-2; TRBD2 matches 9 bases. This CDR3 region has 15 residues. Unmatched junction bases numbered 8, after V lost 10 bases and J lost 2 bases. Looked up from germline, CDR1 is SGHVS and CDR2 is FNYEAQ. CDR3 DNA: TGTGCCACCAAGGTGCTAGCGGGAAACACCGGGGAGCTGTTTTTT. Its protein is CATKVLAGNTGELFF.

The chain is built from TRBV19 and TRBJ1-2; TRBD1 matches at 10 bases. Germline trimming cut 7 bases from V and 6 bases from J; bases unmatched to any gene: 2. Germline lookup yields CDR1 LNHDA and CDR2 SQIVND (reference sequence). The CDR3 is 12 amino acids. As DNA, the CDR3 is TGTGCCAGTATAGGACAGGGGGATGGCTACACCTTC. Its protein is CASIGQGDGYTF.

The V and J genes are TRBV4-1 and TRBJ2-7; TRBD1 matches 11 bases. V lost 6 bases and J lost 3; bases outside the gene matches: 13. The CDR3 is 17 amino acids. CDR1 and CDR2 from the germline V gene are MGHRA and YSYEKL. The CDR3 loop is CASSLILSGQGVYEQYF. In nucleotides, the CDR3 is TGCGCCAGCAGTCTTATCCTTTCGGGACAGGGGGTCTACGAGCAGTACTTC.

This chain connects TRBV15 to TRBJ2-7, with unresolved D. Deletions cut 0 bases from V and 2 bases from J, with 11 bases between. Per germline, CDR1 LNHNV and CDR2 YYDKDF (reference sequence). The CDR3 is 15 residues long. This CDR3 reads CATSRDSTLPYEQYF. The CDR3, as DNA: TGTGCCACCAGCAGAGATTCGACTCTGCCCTACGAGCAGTACTTC.

Here the CDR3 reads CASTHGAPDGYTF. CDR3 DNA: TGTGCCAGCACCCACGGGGCACCCGATGGCTACACCTTC. The V and J genes are TRBV6-1 and TRBJ1-2; weak D call: TRBD1 (5 bases). CDR1 is MNHNS, CDR2 SASEGT, per germline. The germline V and J ends were trimmed by 7 bases and 6 bases, with 15 bases remaining between them. CDR3 length: 13 residues.

The CDR3 spells CASSFMRGSYNEQFF. CDR3 DNA: TGTGCCAGCAGTTTTATGAGGGGCTCCTACAATGAGCAGTTCTTC. The chain combines TRBV28 with TRBJ2-1; the D call may be TRBD1 or TRBD2 (5 bases each). The germline V gene has CDR1 MDHEN and CDR2 SYDVKM. Trimming took 3 bases from V and 0 from J, leaving 9 bases between them. This CDR3 is built from 15 residues.

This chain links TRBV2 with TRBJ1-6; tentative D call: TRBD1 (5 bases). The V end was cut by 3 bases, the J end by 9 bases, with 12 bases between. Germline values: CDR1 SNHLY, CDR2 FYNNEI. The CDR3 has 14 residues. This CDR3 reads CASSERGWTSPLHF. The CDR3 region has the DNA TGTGCCAGCAGTGAGAGGGGATGGACTTCACCCCTCCACTTT. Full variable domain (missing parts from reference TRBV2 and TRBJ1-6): EPEVTQTPSHQVTQMGQEVILRCVPISNHLYFYWYRQILGQKVEFLVSFYNNEISEKSEIFDDQFSVERPDGSNFTLKIRSTKLEDSAMYFCASSERGWTSPLHFGNGTRLTVT.

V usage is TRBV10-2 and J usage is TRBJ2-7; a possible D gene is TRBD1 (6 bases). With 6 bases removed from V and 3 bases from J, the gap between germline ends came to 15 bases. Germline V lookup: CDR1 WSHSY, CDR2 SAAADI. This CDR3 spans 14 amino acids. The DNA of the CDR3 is TGCGCCAGCAGCACAGGGCCTGTGGGCTACGAGCAGTACTTC. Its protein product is CASSTGPVGYEQYF.

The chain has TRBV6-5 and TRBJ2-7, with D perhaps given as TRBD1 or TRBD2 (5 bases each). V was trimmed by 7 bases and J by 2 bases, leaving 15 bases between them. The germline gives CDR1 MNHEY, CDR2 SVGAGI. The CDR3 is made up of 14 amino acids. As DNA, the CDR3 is TGTGCCAGCAAGACGGGACCACAAGCCTACGAGCAGTACTTC. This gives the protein CASKTGPQAYEQYF.

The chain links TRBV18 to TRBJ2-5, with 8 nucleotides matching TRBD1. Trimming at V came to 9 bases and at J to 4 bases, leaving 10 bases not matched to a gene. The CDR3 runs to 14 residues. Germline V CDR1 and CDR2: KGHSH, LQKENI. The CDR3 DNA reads TGTGCCAGTAAATTGGGACAGGACGGAGAGACCCAGTACTTC. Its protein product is CASKLGQDGETQYF.